What follows are 21 T cell receptor beta chains derived from one specimen sequenced in a study of shared clonotypes between healthy human individuals. The repertoire was sequenced with immunoSEQ multiplex PCR; TCRdb's copy has only in-frame clones and lacks some. The repertoire holds some 1,400,000 clones, with around 97% as singletons. The sequencing input was naive CD4+ T cells sorted from blood. Subset reported: CD45RA+ positively selected. These receptors all come from a man aged 25 to 40 in good health.

CDR3 loop: CASSQDGNTIYF. The CDR3 DNA is TGCGCCAGCAGCCAAGATGGAAACACCATATATTTT. The chain employs TRBV4-3 and TRBJ1-3; no firm D call. This CDR3 has 12 residues. CDR1 and CDR2 (germline): LGHNA, YSLEER. V shed 0 bases and J shed 3 bases, with 0 bases lying between them.

The V gene is TRBV19, the J gene TRBJ1-1; no definite D call. CDR1 is LNHDA, CDR2 SQIVND, per germline (reference sequence). Trimming pared 1 base from V and 5 bases from J, leaving 11 bases between. The CDR3 covers 14 residues. CDR3 sequence (DNA): TGTGCCAGTAGTATAGCCCTACCCCGTACTGAAGCTTTCTTT. Translated, it gives CASSIALPRTEAFF.

This rearrangement joins TRBV11-3 to TRBJ2-1, with 10 nucleotides matching TRBD1. In germline, CDR1 is SGHNT, CDR2 YENEEA. V was pared by 4 bases and J by 4 bases, with 4 bases of the junction left unmatched. This CDR3 is 15 amino acids long. In DNA form, the CDR3 reads TGTGCCAGCAGCTATGGGACAGGGGTTTACAATGAGCAGTTCTTC. Protein sequence: CASSYGTGVYNEQFF.

The CDR3 coding sequence is TGCGCCAGCAGCTTGGGCGGGACTACCTTATACGAGCAGTACTTC. Amino acid sequence: CASSLGGTTLYEQYF. The rearrangement joins TRBV5-1 to TRBJ2-7; 7 bases line up with TRBD2. The CDR3 contains 15 residues. J was trimmed by 4 bases and V by 0 bases; bases with no gene match: 7. Germline-derived CDR1 and CDR2 are SGHRS and YFSETQ.

The chain links TRBV5-5 to TRBJ2-5, with TRBD2 as a possible D gene (5 bases). The V gene's germline CDR1 is SGHKS and CDR2 YYEKEE (reference sequence). The V end lost 4 bases, the J end lost 2 bases, and 15 bases lay between the germline ends. CDR3 length equals 15 residues. The CDR3 here is CASSPGPTRQETQYF. In DNA form, the CDR3 reads TGTGCCAGCAGCCCCGGTCCTACTAGGCAAGAGACCCAGTACTTC.

The J gene is TRBJ2-1, the V gene TRBV11-2; possibly TRBD2 for D (6 bases). Trimming removed 3 bases from V and 4 bases from J, with 13 bases in between. Germline-derived CDR1 and CDR2 are SGHAT and FQNNGV. The CDR3 loop spans 15 amino acids. CDR3 nucleotide sequence: TGTGCCAGCAGCTTCTGGGACTTGGGGTACAATGAGCAGTTCTTC. This translates into CASSFWDLGYNEQFF.

The rearrangement uses TRBV11-2 and TRBJ2-3; possible D gene TRBD2, 5 bases. V was shortened by 0 bases and J by 2 bases, with 9 bases between the two germline ends. CDR3 length equals 15 residues. The germline gives CDR1 SGHAT, CDR2 FQNNGV. The CDR3 loop is CASSLDGRDTDTQYF. The CDR3 DNA reads as TGTGCCAGCAGCTTAGATGGCCGGGACACAGATACGCAGTATTTT.

The chain joins TRBV5-1 to TRBJ2-5; 13 bases are a match to TRBD2. This CDR3 spans 16 amino acids. The germline gives CDR1 SGHRS, CDR2 YFSETQ. Trimming at V came to 3 bases and at J to 5 bases, leaving 7 bases not matched to a gene. As DNA, the CDR3 is TGCGCCAGCAGCTACCGGACTAGCGGGAGTGAGGAGACCCAGTACTTC. Translating gives CASSYRTSGSEETQYF.

The chain combines TRBV5-1 with TRBJ2-5, with D unresolved. The CDR3 sequence is 11 residues long. Trimming took 4 bases from V and 3 from J, leaving 4 bases between them. Germline V CDR1 and CDR2: SGHRS, YFSETQ. The CDR3 bases are TGCGCCAGCAGCCGGAAAGAGACCCAGTACTTC. The encoded protein is CASSRKETQYF.

The table lists this clone with a count of one. The chain carries TRBV7-9 and TRBJ2-5; D uncertain. The CDR3 is 14 amino acids. V was clipped by 5 bases and J by 2 bases, with 12 bases between them. CDR1 and CDR2 from the germline V gene are SEHNR and FQNEAQ (reference sequence). The CDR3 protein is CASSPVKAQETQYF. CDR3 in DNA: TGTGCCAGCAGCCCCGTGAAGGCTCAAGAGACCCAGTACTTC.

The V call is TRBV18, the J call TRBJ2-7, with TRBD1 identical over 7 bases. V trimming: 2 bases; J trimming: 1 base; junction bases outside the gene matches: 8. The CDR3 has 16 amino acids. CDR1 and CDR2 from the germline V gene are KGHSH and LQKENI. CDR3 residues: CASSPSRRDSSYEQYF. The CDR3 nucleotides read TGTGCCAGCTCACCAAGCCGTCGGGACAGTTCCTACGAGCAGTACTTC.

V gene TRBV30 combines with J gene TRBJ2-4; 11 nucleotides align to TRBD2. Trimming at V came to 3 bases and at J to 0 bases, leaving 1 base not matched to a gene. Germline CDR1 is GTSNPN and CDR2 is SVGIG (reference sequence). CDR3 length equals 15 residues. In nucleotides, the CDR3 is TGTGCCTGGAGACTAGCGGGAGTAGCCAAAAACATTCAGTACTTC. It codes for CAWRLAGVAKNIQYF.

The rearrangement joins TRBV7-9 to TRBJ2-1; 10 bases match TRBD2. The CDR3 has 16 residues. The germline V gene has CDR1 SEHNR and CDR2 FQNEAQ (reference sequence). J gave up 0 bases and V 4 bases, and 3 bases lay outside the gene matches. The DNA of the CDR3 is TGTGCCAGCAGCTCACTAGCGGGAAGCTCCTACAATGAGCAGTTCTTC. This encodes CASSSLAGSSYNEQFF.

The J gene is TRBJ2-1, the V gene TRBV11-2; TRBD2 might be the D (5 bases). The length of the CDR3 is 15 residues. The germline V gene encodes CDR1 SGHAT and CDR2 FQNNGV. Trimming cost V 0 bases and J 0 bases, with 6 bases left between them. CDR3 region: CASSLETSSYNEQFF. In DNA, the CDR3 is TGTGCCAGCAGCTTAGAAACTAGCTCCTACAATGAGCAGTTCTTC.

The V and J genes are TRBV29-1 and TRBJ1-3; a possible D gene is TRBD1 (5 bases). The V end lost 7 bases, the J end lost 4 bases, and 17 bases lay between the germline ends. Germline assignment: CDR1 SQVTM and CDR2 ANQGSEA. The CDR3 is 14 residues long. The CDR3 loop reads CSAHRGLGGNTIYF. The CDR3 bases are TGCAGCGCTCATCGGGGCCTTGGAGGAAACACCATATATTTT.

The genes are TRBV2 and TRBJ2-5; D possibly uses TRBD1 or TRBD2 (7 bases each). The ends were cut back, 5 bases at V and 9 bases at J, with 22 bases in the middle. Germline lookup yields CDR1 SNHLY and CDR2 FYNNEI. This CDR3 is built from 15 residues. The CDR3 bases are TGTGCCAGCAGTCCAACCGGGACCCCAGGGGGGGCCCAGTACTTC. Translation gives CASSPTGTPGGAQYF.

This chain connects TRBV27 to TRBJ2-1, with TRBD2 identical over 7 bases. The V segment lost 2 bases and the J segment 4 bases; nucleotides outside the gene matches: 17. The CDR3 extends over 19 amino acids. Germline assignment: CDR1 MNHEY and CDR2 SMNVEV (reference sequence). CDR3 in DNA: TGTGCCAGCAGTTTAAATAGTTGGTGGGAGGGTGTGGGTTACAATGAGCAGTTCTTC. As protein: CASSLNSWWEGVGYNEQFF.

This chain uses TRBV5-4 with TRBJ2-7, with D possibly TRBD2 on 7 matching bases. The V and J ends lost 4 bases and 4 bases respectively, with 21 bases between them. Germline V gene sequence: CDR1 SGHNT, CDR2 YYREEE (reference sequence). The CDR3 extends over 16 amino acids. Written as DNA, the CDR3 is TGTGCCAGCAGCCCGAGGGGGAGGGCCGGGCCGTACGAGCAGTACTTC. Encoded protein: CASSPRGRAGPYEQYF. The full variable domain, rest sourced from reference TRBV5-4 and TRBJ2-7, is ETGVTQSPTHLIKTRGQQVTLRCSSQSGHNTVSWYQQALGQGPQFIFQYYREEENGRGNFPPRFSGLQFPNYSSELNVNALELDDSALYLCASSPRGRAGPYEQYFGPGTRLTVT.

The chain joins TRBV28 to TRBJ1-2, with TRBD1 matching 7 bases. Per the germline V gene, CDR1 is MDHEN and CDR2 is SYDVKM. This CDR3 spans 14 amino acids. J lost 8 bases, V lost 6 bases, and 12 bases had no gene match. This chain's CDR3 is CASSEQGPMYGYTF. The DNA for the CDR3 is TGTGCCAGCAGCGAACAGGGGCCTATGTACGGCTACACCTTC.

V is TRBV5-1 and J is TRBJ1-1; D not resolved. The germline V gene encodes CDR1 SGHRS and CDR2 YFSETQ. Trimming took 4 bases from V and 0 from J, leaving 16 bases between them. The CDR3 length is 16 residues. The CDR3 protein is CASSTQAPPMNTEAFF. CDR3 bases: TGCGCCAGCAGCACGCAGGCGCCACCCATGAACACTGAAGCTTTCTTT.

The V gene is TRBV19, the J gene TRBJ1-1; 7 bases match TRBD1. The CDR3 spans 15 residues. V lost 3 bases to trimming and J lost 0 bases; unmatched junction nucleotides: 4. The germline gives CDR1 LNHDA, CDR2 SQIVND (reference sequence). The CDR3 nucleotides are TGTGCCAGTAGTATCCAGGGGGTCGTGAACACTGAAGCTTTCTTT. Its protein product is CASSIQGVVNTEAFF.